Shown below are 2 T cell receptor beta chains from a single sample sequenced in a study of T cell responses to AZD1222 COVID-19 vaccine. Libraries were prepared by immunoSEQ multiplex PCR; TCRdb keeps only in-frame clonotypes and omits some of them. The repertoire holds 75,000 to 100,000 clones, with approximately 87% as singletons. Sequencing used peripheral blood, obtained on day 0 of AZD1222 vaccination. These receptors were collected from an adult in good health.

Comments on this clone: Other nucleotide sequences from this sample produce the same CDR3. The chain combines TRBV27 with TRBJ1-6; 9 positions agree with TRBD1. This CDR3 is 14 amino acids long. Germline V gene data show CDR1 as MNHEY and CDR2 as SMNVEV (reference sequence). J was trimmed by 7 bases and V by 5 bases; bases with no gene match: 3. CDR3 nucleotide sequence: TGTGCCAGCAGTGACAGGGGGATAAATTCACCCCTCCACTTT. Translation gives CASSDRGINSPLHF.

The chain joins TRBV7-3 to TRBJ2-2; D not resolved. Per germline, CDR1 SGHTA and CDR2 FQGTGA. The CDR3 contains 14 residues. Trimming stripped 4 bases from V and 6 bases from J, with 12 bases between. In nucleotides, the CDR3 is TGTGCCAGCAGCTCCCTCGTGGGTGCCGGGGAGCTGTTTTTT. Encoded protein: CASSSLVGAGELFF.